This section outlines one TCR beta chain sequence together with its context. The data originate from a study of blood T cell repertoires in COVID-19. Germline-derived CDR1 and CDR2 are MGHRA and YSYEKL. J gave up 0 bases and V 2 bases, and 1 base lay outside the gene matches. This CDR3 is built from 15 residues. As processed by the authors: Amplification with reference gene primers provided the estimates of nucleated cell counts. Only in-frame clones appear in the TCRdb table, and some are missing; sequencing was by immunoSEQ multiplex PCR. V and J calls and clone size are copied from that table; D and trimming were computed from the DNA. The profile shows about 160,000 clones, approximately 91% of them singletons.

The origin of this receptor is a man between 18 and 29 years old with acute or convalescent COVID-19. Sequencing was performed on peripheral blood. This chain links TRBV4-1 with TRBJ2-7, with 10 bases fitting TRBD2. The CDR3 reads CASSQPSGSSYEQYF. The CDR3 DNA reads TGCGCCAGCAGCCAACCTAGCGGGAGCTCCTACGAGCAGTACTTC.